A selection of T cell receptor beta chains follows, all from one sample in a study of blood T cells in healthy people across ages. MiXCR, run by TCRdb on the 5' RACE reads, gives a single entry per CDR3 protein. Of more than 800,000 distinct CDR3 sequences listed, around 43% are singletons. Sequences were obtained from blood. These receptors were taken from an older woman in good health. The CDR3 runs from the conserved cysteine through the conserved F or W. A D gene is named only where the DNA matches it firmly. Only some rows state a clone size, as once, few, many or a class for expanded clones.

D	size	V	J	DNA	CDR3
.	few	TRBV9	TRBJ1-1	TGTGCCAGCAGCCGTGCCGGGGGAAGGAGGAACACTGAAGCTTTCTTT	CASSRAGGRRNTEAFF
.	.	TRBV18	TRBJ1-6	TGTGCCAGCTCACCACCCCAGGGTGGAAATTCACCCCCCCACTTT	CASSPPQGGNSPPHF
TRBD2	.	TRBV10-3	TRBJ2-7	TGTGCCATCGGGGGACTAGACCTACGAAAGCAGTACTTC	CAIGGLDLRKQYF
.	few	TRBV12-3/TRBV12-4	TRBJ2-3	TGTGCCAGCAGTGCGGGGACCGCAGCAGATACGCAGTATTTT	CASSAGTAADTQYF
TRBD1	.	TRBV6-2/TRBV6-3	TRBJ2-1	TGTGCCAGCCTGGACCGGGACAGGGGGCCCGAGAGTGAGCAGTTCTTC	CASLDRDRGPESEQFF
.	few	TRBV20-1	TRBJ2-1	TGCAGTGCTAGAGATGAATCGGGACGCCGCAATGAGCAGTTCTTC	CSARDESGRRNEQFF
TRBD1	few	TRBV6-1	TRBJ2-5	TGTGCCAGCAGTCCGCACGACTCCGGGACAGGGAGGCGAGAGACCCAGTACTTC	CASSPHDSGTGRRETQYF
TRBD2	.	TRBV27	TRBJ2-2	TGTGCCAGCAGTCCCGGGACTAGCGGTAACACCGGGGAGCTGTTTTTT	CASSPGTSGNTGELFF
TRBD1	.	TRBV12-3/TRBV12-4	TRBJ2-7	TGTGCCAGCACCATAACAGGGGGCGGATTTTACGAGCAGTACTTC	CASTITGGGFYEQYF
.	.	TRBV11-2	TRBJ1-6	TGTGCCAGCAGGGACGTGAGAGGTTATAATTCACCCCTCCACTTT	CASRDVRGYNSPLHF
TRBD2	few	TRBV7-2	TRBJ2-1	TGTGCCAGCAGCCTCATAGCGGGAGAAGACAATGAGCAGTTCTTC	CASSLIAGEDNEQFF
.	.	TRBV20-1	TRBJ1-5	TGCAGTGCTCTCCCGCGACAGGCGGTTCAGCCCCAGCATTTT	CSALPRQAVQPQHF
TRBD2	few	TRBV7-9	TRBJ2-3	TGTGCCAGCAGCTTTGTTGTTGGAGCGGGAGGGCCTCGAGATACGCAGTATTTT	CASSFVVGAGGPRDTQYF
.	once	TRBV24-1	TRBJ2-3	TGTGCCACCAATGATTTGGACTCCGCAGATACGCAGTATTTT	CATNDLDSADTQYF
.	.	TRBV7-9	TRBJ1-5	TGTGCCAGCAGCAAGACGTCCGAACAGCCCCAGCATTTT	CASSKTSEQPQHF